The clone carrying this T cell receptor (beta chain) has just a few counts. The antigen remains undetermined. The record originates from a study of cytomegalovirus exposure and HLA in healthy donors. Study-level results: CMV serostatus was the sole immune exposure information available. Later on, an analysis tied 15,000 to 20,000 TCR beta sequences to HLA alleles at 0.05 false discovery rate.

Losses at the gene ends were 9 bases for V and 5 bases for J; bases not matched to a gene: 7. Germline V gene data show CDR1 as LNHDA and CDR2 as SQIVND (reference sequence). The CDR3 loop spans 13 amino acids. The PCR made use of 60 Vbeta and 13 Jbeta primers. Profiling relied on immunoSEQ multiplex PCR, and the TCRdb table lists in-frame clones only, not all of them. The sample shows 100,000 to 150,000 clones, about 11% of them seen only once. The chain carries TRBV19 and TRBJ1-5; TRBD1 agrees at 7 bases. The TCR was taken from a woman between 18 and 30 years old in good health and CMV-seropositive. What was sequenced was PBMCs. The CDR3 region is CASGQAIDQPQHF. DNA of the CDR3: TGTGCCAGCGGACAGGCAATCGATCAGCCCCAGCATTTT.